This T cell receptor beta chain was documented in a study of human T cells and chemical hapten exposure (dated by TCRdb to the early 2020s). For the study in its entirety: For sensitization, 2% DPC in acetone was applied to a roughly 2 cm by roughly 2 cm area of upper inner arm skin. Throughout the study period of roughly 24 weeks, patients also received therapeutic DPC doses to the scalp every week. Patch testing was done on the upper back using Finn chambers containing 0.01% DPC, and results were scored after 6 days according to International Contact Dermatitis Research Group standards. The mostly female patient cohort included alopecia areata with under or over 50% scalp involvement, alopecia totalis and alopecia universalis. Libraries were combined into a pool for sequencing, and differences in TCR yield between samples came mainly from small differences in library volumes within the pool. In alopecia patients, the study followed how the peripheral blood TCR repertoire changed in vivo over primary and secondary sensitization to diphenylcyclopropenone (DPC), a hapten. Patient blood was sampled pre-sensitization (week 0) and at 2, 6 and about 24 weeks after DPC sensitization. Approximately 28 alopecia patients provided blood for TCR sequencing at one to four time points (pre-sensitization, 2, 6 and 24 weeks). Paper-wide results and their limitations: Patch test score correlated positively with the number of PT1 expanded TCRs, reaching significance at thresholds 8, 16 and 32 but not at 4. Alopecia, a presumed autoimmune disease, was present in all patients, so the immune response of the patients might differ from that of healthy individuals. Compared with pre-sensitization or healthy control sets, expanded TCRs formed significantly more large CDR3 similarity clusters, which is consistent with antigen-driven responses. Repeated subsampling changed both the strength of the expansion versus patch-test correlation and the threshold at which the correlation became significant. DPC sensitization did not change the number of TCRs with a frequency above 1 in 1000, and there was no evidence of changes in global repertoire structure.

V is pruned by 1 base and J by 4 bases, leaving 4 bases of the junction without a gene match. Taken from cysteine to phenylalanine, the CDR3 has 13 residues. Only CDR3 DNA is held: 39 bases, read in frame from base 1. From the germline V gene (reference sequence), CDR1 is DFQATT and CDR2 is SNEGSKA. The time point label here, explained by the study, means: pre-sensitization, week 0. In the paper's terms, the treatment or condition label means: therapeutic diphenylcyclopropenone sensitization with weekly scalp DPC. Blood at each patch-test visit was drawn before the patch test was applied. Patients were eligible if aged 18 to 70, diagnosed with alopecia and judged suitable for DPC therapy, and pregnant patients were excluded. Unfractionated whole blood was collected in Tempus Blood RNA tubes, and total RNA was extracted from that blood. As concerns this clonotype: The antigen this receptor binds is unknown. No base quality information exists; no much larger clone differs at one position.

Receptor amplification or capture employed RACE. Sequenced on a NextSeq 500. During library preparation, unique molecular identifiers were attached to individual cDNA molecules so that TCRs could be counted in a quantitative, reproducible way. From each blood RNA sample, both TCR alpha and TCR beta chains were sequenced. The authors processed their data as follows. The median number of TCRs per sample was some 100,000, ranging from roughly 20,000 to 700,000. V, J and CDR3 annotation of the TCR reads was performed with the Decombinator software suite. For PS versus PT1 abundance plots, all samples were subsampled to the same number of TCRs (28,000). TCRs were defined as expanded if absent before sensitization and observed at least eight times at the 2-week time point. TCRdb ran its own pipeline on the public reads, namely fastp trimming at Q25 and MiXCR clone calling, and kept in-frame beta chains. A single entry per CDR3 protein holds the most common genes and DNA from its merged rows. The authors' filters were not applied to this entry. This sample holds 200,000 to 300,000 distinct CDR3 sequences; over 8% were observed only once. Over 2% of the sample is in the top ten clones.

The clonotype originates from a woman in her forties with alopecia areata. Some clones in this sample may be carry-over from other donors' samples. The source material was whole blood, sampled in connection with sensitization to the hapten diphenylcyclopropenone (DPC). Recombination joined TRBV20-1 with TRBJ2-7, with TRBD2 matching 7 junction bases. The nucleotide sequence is TGCAGTGCTAGAGCAAGTAGCGGGTACGAGCAGTACTTC. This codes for CSARASSGYEQYF.